Each of the 27 T cell receptor beta chains below was sequenced from the same sample in a study of monozygotic twins with inflammatory bowel disease. TCRdb reprocessed the 5' RACE reads and reports one entry per CDR3 protein, with no DNA. This sample's table has some 150,000 distinct CDR3 sequences. The sequencing input was blood. The receptors were gathered from a human donor with ulcerative colitis or Crohn's disease, or a healthy co-twin of an affected twin (not recorded which).

The V and J genes are TRBV29-1 and TRBJ2-1. CDR3 length equals 14 residues. CDR1 is SQVTM, CDR2 ANQGSEA, per germline. This CDR3 is CSVDNTHSYNEQFF.

The V and J genes are TRBV7-9 and TRBJ2-2. Germline V CDR1 and CDR2: SEHNR, FQNEAQ (reference sequence). This CDR3 has 15 residues. CDR3 protein: CASSISGRNTGELFF.

The genes are TRBV18 and TRBJ1-1. CDR1 KGHSH and CDR2 LQKENI come from the germline V gene. The CDR3 length is 15 residues. CDR3 region: CASSPGTPRSTEAFF.

The chain combines TRBV4-2 with TRBJ2-6. This CDR3 comprises 16 residues. Per germline, CDR1 LGHNA and CDR2 YNFKEQ. The CDR3 loop reads CASSQADFSGANVLTF.

This chain's CDR3 is CASSLNAGQGGYGYTF. This chain joins TRBV7-9 and TRBJ1-2; the TCRdb D gene call, TRBD1, has no DNA to confirm it. The CDR3 is 16 residues long. The germline V gene encodes CDR1 SEHNR and CDR2 FQNEAQ (reference sequence).

The chain joins TRBV7-6 to TRBJ2-1; TCRdb outputs TRBD2, but without DNA this stays unchecked. This CDR3 is 15 amino acids long. The germline V gene encodes CDR1 SGHVS and CDR2 FNYEAQ. CDR3 amino acids: CASSFLGGGANEQFF.

The V gene is TRBV7-3, the J gene TRBJ1-2; lacking DNA, the TRBD1 call made by TCRdb goes unchecked. Per the germline V gene, CDR1 is SGHTA and CDR2 is FQGTGA. The CDR3 spans 13 residues. This CDR3 reads CASSPDRVGGYTF.

This chain links TRBV27 with TRBJ1-6; TCRdb reports TRBD1, a call that lacks DNA to check it against. The CDR3 runs to 16 residues. The germline CDR1 and CDR2 sequences are MNHEY and SMNVEV (reference sequence). CDR3 residues: CASSFLGTGGSSPLHF.

The CDR3 sequence: CASSLGVAHNEQFF. The gene calls are TRBV7-9 and TRBJ2-1. This CDR3 is 14 amino acids long. Germline CDR1 SEHNR, CDR2 FQNEAQ (reference sequence).

CDR3 in amino acids: CASSLARGGTQYF. The rearrangement uses TRBV12-3 or TRBV12-4 and TRBJ2-5; TCRdb reports TRBD1, a call that lacks DNA to check it against. This CDR3 spans 13 amino acids.

The chain combines TRBV7-8 with TRBJ2-7; TCRdb's D call, TRBD2, is unchecked because there is no DNA. The CDR3 contains 16 residues. Per the germline V gene, CDR1 is SGHVS and CDR2 is FQNEAQ. The CDR3 spells CASSRAGTSLAYEQYF.

This chain uses TRBV18 with TRBJ2-3. The CDR3 runs 14 residues. Per the germline V gene, CDR1 is KGHSH and CDR2 is LQKENI. The CDR3 reads CASSPGFPTNTQYF.

This chain joins TRBV7-2 and TRBJ2-7. Germline V CDR1 and CDR2: SGHTA, FQGNSA. CDR3 length: 14 amino acids. CDR3 protein: CASSFARTSYEQYF.

This sequence joins TRBV27 and TRBJ2-3; TCRdb outputs TRBD1, but without DNA this stays unchecked. The CDR3 runs 14 residues. The germline CDR1 and CDR2 sequences are MNHEY and SMNVEV (reference sequence). Here the CDR3 reads CASRPGAGTDTQYF.

J is TRBJ1-5 and V is TRBV12-3 or TRBV12-4; TCRdb's D call, TRBD1, is unchecked because there is no DNA. The CDR3 has 15 amino acids. The chain's CDR3 is CASSFDSSFNQPQHF.

The chain carries TRBV18 and TRBJ2-5; the D gene TCRdb calls, TRBD2, cannot be checked with no DNA. This CDR3 contains 15 residues. Per the germline V gene, CDR1 is KGHSH and CDR2 is LQKENI. CDR3 sequence: CASSKGLAGQETQYF.

The chain links TRBV4-2 to TRBJ2-4; the D call from TCRdb, TRBD2, cannot be confirmed without DNA. Germline assignment: CDR1 LGHNA and CDR2 YNFKEQ. This CDR3 is 13 amino acids long. The CDR3 loop reads CASSQEGGDVQYF.

The V call is TRBV5-1, the J call TRBJ2-1; TCRdb names TRBD2, which stays unverified in the absence of DNA. Germline lookup yields CDR1 SGHRS and CDR2 YFSETQ. The CDR3 runs 15 residues. The CDR3 sequence: CASSFPLSGYNEQFF.

This sequence joins TRBV5-1 and TRBJ2-2; TCRdb indicates TRBD2, and absent DNA this call remains unverified. The germline V gene encodes CDR1 SGHRS and CDR2 YFSETQ. The CDR3 is 17 residues long. This CDR3 is CASSLRFGALNTGELFF.

This rearrangement joins TRBV20-1 to TRBJ1-1; TCRdb designates TRBD1, a call that cannot be tested without DNA. The CDR3 loop spans 15 amino acids. Germline values: CDR1 DFQATT, CDR2 SNEGSKA (reference sequence). The CDR3 sequence is CSARSSRFPGTEAFF.

The chain couples TRBV18 to TRBJ2-5; the TCRdb D gene call, TRBD1, has no DNA to confirm it. There are 16 residues in the CDR3. Germline CDR1 reads KGHSH; CDR2 reads LQKENI. The CDR3 here is CASSPPSGPHQETQYF.

This chain connects TRBV9 to TRBJ1-5; the D gene TCRdb calls, TRBD1, cannot be checked with no DNA. The germline V gene encodes CDR1 SGDLS and CDR2 YYNGEE. The CDR3 has 15 residues. CDR3: CASSIAGDGPGPQHF.

The chain links TRBV7-2 to TRBJ1-4; the TRBD1 assignment by TCRdb is unverifiable without DNA. CDR3 size: 12 residues. Germline CDR1 reads SGHTA; CDR2 reads FQGNSA. The CDR3 sequence: CASSDTGEKLFF. Looking up the rest from reference TRBV7-2 and TRBJ1-4 gives the full variable domain: GAGVSQSPSNKVTEKGKDVELRCDPISGHTALYWYRQSLGQGLEFLIYFQGNSAPDKSGLPSDRFSAERTGGSVSTLTIQRTQQEDSAVYLCASSDTGEKLFFGSGTQLSVL.

The chain combines TRBV7-8 with TRBJ2-1; TCRdb's D call of TRBD2 is untestable without DNA. CDR3 length: 15 residues. Looked up from germline, CDR1 is SGHVS and CDR2 is FQNEAQ. The CDR3 sequence is CASTSTSGSSSEQFF. The full variable domain, completed using reference TRBV7-8 and TRBJ2-1, is GAGVSQSPRYKVAKRGQDVALRCDPISGHVSLFWYQQALGQGPEFLTYFQNEAQLDKSGLPSDRFFAERPEGSVSTLKIQRTQQEDSAVYLCASTSTSGSSSEQFFGPGTRLTVL.

The gene calls are TRBV7-2 and TRBJ2-3; the TCRdb D gene call, TRBD1, has no DNA to confirm it. CDR1 and CDR2 from the germline V gene are SGHTA and FQGNSA. This CDR3 spans 14 amino acids. The CDR3 sequence: CASSLRQSTDTQYF.

V gene TRBV6-1 combines with J gene TRBJ1-3; TCRdb names TRBD1, which stays unverified in the absence of DNA. Per the germline V gene, CDR1 is MNHNS and CDR2 is SASEGT. The CDR3 sequence is 14 residues long. Here the CDR3 reads CATTRTYSGNTIYF.

The J gene is TRBJ2-7, the V gene TRBV15; TCRdb designates TRBD2, a call that cannot be tested without DNA. The germline CDR1 and CDR2 sequences are LNHNV and YYDKDF (reference sequence). This CDR3 is 16 amino acids long. CDR3: CATSRGTSGEPDEQYF.